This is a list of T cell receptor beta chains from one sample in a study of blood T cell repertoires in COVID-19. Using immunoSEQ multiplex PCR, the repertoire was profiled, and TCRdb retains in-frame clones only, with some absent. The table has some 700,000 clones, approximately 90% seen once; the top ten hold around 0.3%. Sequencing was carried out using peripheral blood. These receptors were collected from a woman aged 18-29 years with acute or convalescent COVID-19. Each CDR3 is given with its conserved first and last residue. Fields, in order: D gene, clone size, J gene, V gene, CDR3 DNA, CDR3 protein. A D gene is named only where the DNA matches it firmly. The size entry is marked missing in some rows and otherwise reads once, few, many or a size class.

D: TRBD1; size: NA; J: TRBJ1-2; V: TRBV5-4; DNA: TGTGCCAGCAGCTACGGACAGGATTGGGGCTACACCTTC; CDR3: CASSYGQDWGYTF
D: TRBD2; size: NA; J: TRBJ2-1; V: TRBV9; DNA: TGTGCCAGCAGCGCGAGTAGCGGGGGGGAGCAGTTCTTC; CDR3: CASSASSGGEQFF
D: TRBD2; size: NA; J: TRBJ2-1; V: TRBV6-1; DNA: TGTGCCAGCAGTGAACAAGGCGGGGGCTCCTACAATGAGCAGTTCTTC; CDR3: CASSEQGGGSYNEQFF
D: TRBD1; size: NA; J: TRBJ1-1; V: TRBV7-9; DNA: TGTGCCAGCAGCCAGACAGGGGCTAGCCGGAACACTGAAGCTTTCTTT; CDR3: CASSQTGASRNTEAFF
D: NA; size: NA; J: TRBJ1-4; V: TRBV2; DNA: TGTGCCAGCAGATCGGAGGGGTGGGAAAAACTGTTTTTT; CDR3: CASRSEGWEKLFF
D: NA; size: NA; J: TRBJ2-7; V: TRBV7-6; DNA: TGTGCCAGCAGCTTGAAGGCGGACTCCTACGAGCAGTACTTC; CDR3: CASSLKADSYEQYF
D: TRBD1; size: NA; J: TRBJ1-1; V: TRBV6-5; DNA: TGTGCCAGCAGTTACACGACCACAGGGGTTGTCACTGAAGCTTTCTTT; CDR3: CASSYTTTGVVTEAFF
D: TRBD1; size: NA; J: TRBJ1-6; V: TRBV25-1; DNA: TGTGCCAGCAGTGGATCGGCCGGGACAGCAAACTCACCCCTCCACTTT; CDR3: CASSGSAGTANSPLHF
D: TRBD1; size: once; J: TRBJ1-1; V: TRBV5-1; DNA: TGCGCCAGCAGCTTGTCGGGACAGTATGAAGCTTTCTTT; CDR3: CASSLSGQYEAFF
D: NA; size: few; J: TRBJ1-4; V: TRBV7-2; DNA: TGTGCCAGCAGCTTACTTCTCACGGTTTATAATGAAAAACTGTTTTTT; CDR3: CASSLLLTVYNEKLFF
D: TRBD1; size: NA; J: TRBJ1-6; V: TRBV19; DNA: TGTGCCAGTAGTACCACAGGGGGTAGGAATTCACCCCTCCACTTT; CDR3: CASSTTGGRNSPLHF
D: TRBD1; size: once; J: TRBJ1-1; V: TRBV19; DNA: TGTGCCAGTATTCGGACAGGGGGCCTTGGAGCTTTCTTT; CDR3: CASIRTGGLGAFF
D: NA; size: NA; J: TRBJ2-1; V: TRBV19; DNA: TGTGCCAGTAGTACCCGTGGAGGGCTAAATGAGCAGTTCTTC; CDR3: CASSTRGGLNEQFF
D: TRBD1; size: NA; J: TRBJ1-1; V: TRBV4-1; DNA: TGCGCCAGCAGCCAAGACACGATAACAGGGGGTCGGGCTGAAGCTTTCTTT; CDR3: CASSQDTITGGRAEAFF
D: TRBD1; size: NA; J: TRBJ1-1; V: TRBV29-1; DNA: TGCAGCGTTGAAGGTACAGGGGGCATTTTGGACACTGAAGCTTTCTTT; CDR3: CSVEGTGGILDTEAFF
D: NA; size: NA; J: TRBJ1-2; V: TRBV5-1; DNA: TGCGCCAGCAGCACAAACAGCAATGGCTACACCTTC; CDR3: CASSTNSNGYTF
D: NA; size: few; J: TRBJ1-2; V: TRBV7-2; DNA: TGTGCCAGCAGCCTCATGCTCGGGGGTGCTAACTATGGCTACACCTTC; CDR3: CASSLMLGGANYGYTF
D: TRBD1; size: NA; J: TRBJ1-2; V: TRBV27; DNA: TGTGCCAGCAGTTTATCCGGGACAGGGACTTTCTATGGCTACACCTTC; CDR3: CASSLSGTGTFYGYTF
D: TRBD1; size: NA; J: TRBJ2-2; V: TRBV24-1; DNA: TGTGCCACCAGTGATTGGACAGGGGGCGGCACCGGGGAGCTGTTTTTT; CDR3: CATSDWTGGGTGELFF